This TCR beta chain derives from a study of blood T cell repertoires in COVID-19. Using immunoSEQ multiplex PCR, the repertoire was profiled, and TCRdb retains in-frame clones only, with some absent. This sample has tens of thousands of clones, with about 80% found just once. V lost 8 bases to trimming and J lost 3 bases; unmatched junction nucleotides: 6. This CDR3 has 13 residues. The germline gives CDR1 MDHEN, CDR2 SYDVKM. Sequenced sample: peripheral blood. This chain connects TRBV28 to TRBJ2-7, with TRBD1 matching over 8 bases. This TCR was recovered from a human donor in a cohort sampled during active COVID-19. DNA for the CDR3: TGTGCCAGCCACGGACAGGGCAGCTACGAGCAGTACTTC. Protein sequence: CASHGQGSYEQYF.